These 13 T cell receptor beta chains were sequenced from one sample in a study of CD8+CD57+ T cells in acquired aplastic anemia. An expansion of CD8+CD57+ cells by flow cytometry had been shown in patients chosen for sequencing. Profiling that covered TCR beta VDJ and CDR3 relied on genomic DNA as its template. TCRdb processed the reads anew with MiXCR; each CDR3 protein has one entry. The sample shows some 170,000 distinct CDR3 sequences, around half of them seen only once. The sample comprised sorted CD4+, CD8+, or CD8+CD57+ T cells (not recorded which) from PBMCs. These receptors all stem from a human donor with aplastic anemia.

V and J are TRBV9 and TRBJ1-2; no clear D. The germline gives CDR1 SGDLS, CDR2 YYNGEE. The CDR3 runs 14 residues. The CDR3 nucleotides read TGTGCTAGCGGCGTAGACCCAGTCATCAATGGCTACACCTTC. This translates into CASGVDPVINGYTF.

This clonotype was counted a few times. The V and J genes are TRBV7-8 and TRBJ1-1, with D possibly TRBD1 on 5 matching bases. In germline, CDR1 is SGHVS, CDR2 FQNEAQ. Trimming took off 6 bases at V and 4 bases at J, with 15 bases between the two ends. CDR3 length equals 14 residues. CDR3 in amino acids: CASSFRGVGTEAFF. The CDR3 bases are TGTGCCAGCAGTTTTAGAGGGGTGGGCACTGAAGCTTTCTTT.

This clonotype was observed at least ten times. The V call is TRBV7-8, the J call TRBJ2-5; TRBD2 aligns across 8 bases. V lost 8 bases, J lost 4 bases, and 6 bases stayed unmatched. CDR1 is SGHVS, CDR2 FQNEAQ, per germline. The CDR3 consists of 13 residues. The CDR3 DNA follows: TGTGCCAGCTCGGGGGGGGGCAGAGAGACCCAGTACTTC. Encoded protein: CASSGGGRETQYF.

The rearrangement links TRBV4-1 to TRBJ2-5; the D call may be TRBD1 or TRBD2 (5 bases each). The germline V gene encodes CDR1 MGHRA and CDR2 YSYEKL. Trimming removed 2 bases at V and 1 base at J, with 11 bases between. CDR3 length equals 15 residues. The CDR3 DNA is TGCGCCAGCAGCCAATACGGGGCGCTCCAAGAGACCCAGTACTTC. This encodes CASSQYGALQETQYF.

In this sample, this clonotype turned up many times. The chain recombines TRBV20-1 with TRBJ2-1, with TRBD2 matching 9 bases. The junction had 8 bases not matched to a gene; V was cut back by 4 bases and J by 4 bases. Germline V gene lookup returns CDR1 DFQATT and CDR2 SNEGSKA (reference sequence). This CDR3 comprises 15 residues. CDR3: CSAISVLAGYNEQFF. The CDR3, as DNA: TGCAGTGCTATTTCGGTACTAGCGGGTTACAATGAGCAGTTCTTC.

This clonotype has at least ten counts. The V call is TRBV6-1, the J call TRBJ1-5, with 8 bases fitting TRBD1. The CDR3 is made up of 14 amino acids. J lost 2 bases, V lost 7 bases, and 4 bases had no gene match. Per the germline V gene, CDR1 is MNHNS and CDR2 is SASEGT. This chain's CDR3 is CASNPTGGNQPQHF. The CDR3 DNA reads as TGTGCCAGCAATCCGACAGGGGGCAATCAGCCCCAGCATTTT.

This clonotype was seen ten or more times. The V call is TRBV15, the J call TRBJ1-4, with a weak D call TRBD1 (5 bases). Trimming pared 6 bases from V and 0 bases from J, leaving 14 bases between. Per germline, CDR1 LNHNV and CDR2 YYDKDF (reference sequence). The CDR3 sequence is 16 residues long. The DNA of the CDR3 is TGTGCCACCAGGTTAAGCGGGGCGACAACTAATGAAAAACTGTTTTTT. Protein sequence: CATRLSGATTNEKLFF.

The rearrangement joins TRBV15 to TRBJ2-1; TRBD2 aligns across 7 bases. Trimming cost V 3 bases and J 6 bases; bases outside gene matches: 8. Per the germline V gene, CDR1 is LNHNV and CDR2 is YYDKDF (reference sequence). This CDR3 spans 15 amino acids. The CDR3 sequence is CATSSSGLGGNEQFF. Written as DNA, the CDR3 is TGTGCCACCAGCAGTTCCGGACTAGGAGGCAATGAGCAGTTCTTC.

Note on this clonotype: The junction does not match germline at one end; this may be a read error. This sequence joins TRBV9 and TRBJ1-2; D uncertain. The CDR3 consists of 11 residues. The germline CDR1 and CDR2 sequences are SGDLS and YYNGEE. CDR3 sequence: CASSVGRWVTF. Here the CDR3 DNA reads TGTGCCAGCAGCGTAGGTCGATGGGTCACCTTT.

The gene calls are TRBV29-1 and TRBJ2-3, with 7 positions matching TRBD1. Germline assignment: CDR1 SQVTM and CDR2 ANQGSEA. Trimming took 3 bases from V and 2 from J; bases not matched to a gene: 8. The CDR3 runs 15 residues. Here the CDR3 DNA reads TGCAGCGTTGACCCAGACAGGGCCCCCACAGATACGCAGTATTTT. As protein: CSVDPDRAPTDTQYF.

Concerning this clonotype itself: A read error may account for a junction end that differs from germline. The rearrangement joins TRBV6-1 to TRBJ1-1; D unclear. The CDR3 is 14 residues long. From germline, CDR1 is MNHNS and CDR2 SASEGT. The CDR3: CASCLIIGNTEALF. CDR3 nucleotides: TGTGCCAGCTGCCTGATTATAGGAAACACTGAAGCTCTCTTT.

This sequence joins TRBV5-6 and TRBJ1-6, with unresolved D. V was cut by 1 base and J by 7 bases, with 9 bases left in between. The CDR3 has 14 amino acids. CDR1 SGHDT and CDR2 YYEEEE come from the germline V gene. This CDR3 is CASSLLEANSPLHF. CDR3 bases: TGTGCCAGCAGCTTGCTCGAGGCCAATTCACCCCTCCACTTT.

The chain recombines TRBV28 with TRBJ2-6; D perhaps matches TRBD1 (5 bases). Germline-derived CDR1 and CDR2 are MDHEN and SYDVKM. The germline V and J ends were trimmed by 1 base and 2 bases, with 6 bases remaining between them. CDR3 length: 15 amino acids. CDR3 sequence (DNA): TGTGCCAGCAGTTTATTGGGGCCTGGGGCCAACGTCCTGACTTTC. Translation: CASSLLGPGANVLTF.